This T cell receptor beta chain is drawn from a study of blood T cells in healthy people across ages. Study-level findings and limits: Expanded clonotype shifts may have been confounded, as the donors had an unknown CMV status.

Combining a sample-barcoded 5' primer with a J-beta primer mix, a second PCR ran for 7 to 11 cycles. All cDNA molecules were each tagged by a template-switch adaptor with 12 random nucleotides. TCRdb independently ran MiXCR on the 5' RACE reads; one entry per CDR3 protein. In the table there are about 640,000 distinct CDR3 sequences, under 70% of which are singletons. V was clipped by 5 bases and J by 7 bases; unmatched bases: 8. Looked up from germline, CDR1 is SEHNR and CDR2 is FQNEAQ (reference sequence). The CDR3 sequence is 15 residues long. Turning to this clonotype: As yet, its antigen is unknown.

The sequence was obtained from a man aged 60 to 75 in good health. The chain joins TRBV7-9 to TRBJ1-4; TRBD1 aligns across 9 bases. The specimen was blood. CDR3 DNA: TGTGCCAGCAGCCAGGGACAGGGCAATGCTGAAAAACTGTTTTTT. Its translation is CASSQGQGNAEKLFF. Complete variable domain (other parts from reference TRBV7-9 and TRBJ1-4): DTGVSQNPRHKITKRGQNVTFRCDPISEHNRLYWYRQTLGQGPEFLTYFQNEAQLEKSRLLSDRFSAERPKGSFSTLEIQRTEQGDSAMYLCASSQGQGNAEKLFFGSGTQLSVL.